This TCR beta chain stems from a study of T cell responses to AZD1222 COVID-19 vaccine. Findings and caveats of the study: The study identified only a handful of AZD1222 recipients as seropositive at baseline. Most donors were white British and more were female, and clonal diversity was possibly underestimated. Compared with day 0, the breadth and depth of the Spike-specific TCR repertoire rose significantly after two doses of AZD1222. Targeting of unmutated variant regions was reportedly seen in nearly half of spike-specific TCRs.

The table came from immunoSEQ multiplex PCR; TCRdb's copy has only in-frame clones and leaves some out. The sample contains 95,000 to 150,000 clones, 75% to 90% of which appear only once. Trimming shortened V by 3 bases and J by 13 bases, and 18 bases separated the two germline ends. The CDR3 runs 13 residues. As regards this clone: Its antigen is not known.

V is TRBV12-3 or TRBV12-4 and J is TRBJ1-2; TRBD1 is a possible D gene (5 bases). This TCR was sampled from an adult who received the AZD1222 COVID-19 vaccine. The sequencing here drew on peripheral blood, taken 28 days after the second AZD1222 dose. The CDR3 region is CASSLVEGAGATF. The CDR3 region has the DNA TGTGCCAGCAGTTTGGTAGAAGGGGCCGGTGCCACCTTC.